These 30 T cell receptor beta chains share one sample of origin, sequenced in a study of cytomegalovirus exposure and HLA in healthy donors. This PCR relied on a set of 60 Vbeta primers and 13 Jbeta primers. TCRdb keeps only in-frame clones here, not all; method: immunoSEQ multiplex PCR. The table has approximately 180,000 clones, around 80% seen once; the top ten hold approximately 1.5%. The sample was PBMCs. The receptor set was obtained from a woman in her 30s in good health and CMV-seropositive.

V is TRBV11-3 and J is TRBJ2-7; D is possibly TRBD1 (5 bases). V lost 5 bases to trimming and J lost 0 bases, with 14 bases between them. This CDR3 is built from 15 residues. The V gene's germline CDR1 is SGHNT and CDR2 YENEEA. CDR3 coding DNA: TGTGCCAGCAGCCCAAGGGGCGCGACCTCCTACGAGCAGTACTTC. It is translated as CASSPRGATSYEQYF.

The chain links TRBV11-2 to TRBJ2-5, with 11 nucleotides matching TRBD2. This CDR3 region has 16 residues. CDR1 is SGHAT, CDR2 FQNNGV, per germline. J was trimmed by 2 bases and V by 0 bases; bases with no gene match: 2. CDR3 DNA: TGTGCCAGCAGCTTAGATAGACTAGCGGGGCAAGAGACCCAGTACTTC. This sequence encodes CASSLDRLAGQETQYF.

The J gene is TRBJ2-1, the V gene TRBV7-6; the D is unclear. The ends were cut back, 5 bases at V and 6 bases at J, with 14 bases in the middle. Germline V CDR1 and CDR2: SGHVS, FNYEAQ. CDR3 length equals 14 residues. The CDR3 loop is CASSLGSPGNEQFF. CDR3 DNA sequence: TGTGCCAGCAGCCTAGGGTCCCCGGGCAATGAGCAGTTCTTC.

The chain links TRBV7-9 to TRBJ2-6, with no clear D. Trimming took 1 base from V and 0 from J, leaving 16 bases between them. Looked up from germline, CDR1 is SEHNR and CDR2 is FQNEAQ (reference sequence). The CDR3 extends over 19 amino acids. CDR3 in DNA: TGTGCCAGCAGCTTAGAGGCGGTAGCAGTAATCTCTGGGGCCAACGTCCTGACTTTC. Residues: CASSLEAVAVISGANVLTF. Full variable domain (missing parts from reference TRBV7-9 and TRBJ2-6): DTGVSQNPRHKITKRGQNVTFRCDPISEHNRLYWYRQTLGQGPEFLTYFQNEAQLEKSRLLSDRFSAERPKGSFSTLEIQRTEQGDSAMYLCASSLEAVAVISGANVLTFGAGSRLTVL.

The gene calls are TRBV28 and TRBJ2-5; TRBD2 might be the D (5 bases). Germline V gene sequence: CDR1 MDHEN, CDR2 SYDVKM. V lost 2 bases and J lost 5, with 9 bases in between. The length of the CDR3 is 13 residues. The DNA of the CDR3 is TGTGCCAGCAGTTTAAATGGCGGGGAGACCCAGTACTTC. Amino acid sequence: CASSLNGGETQYF.

The chain recombines TRBV11-2 with TRBJ2-7, with D possibly matching TRBD2 (6 bases). Germline CDR1 is SGHAT and CDR2 is FQNNGV. The CDR3 is 12 amino acids. V was pared by 3 bases and J by 5 bases, with 8 bases between. The CDR3 sequence: CASSFTGDEQYF. Here the CDR3 DNA reads TGTGCCAGCAGCTTTACGGGGGACGAGCAGTACTTC.

The J gene is TRBJ2-7, the V gene TRBV2; D is uncertain. Trimming stripped 5 bases from V and 3 bases from J, with 5 bases between. This CDR3 has 11 residues. Germline-derived CDR1 and CDR2 are SNHLY and FYNNEI. The CDR3: CASSLVYEQYF. The CDR3 DNA reads TGTGCCAGCAGTCTAGTCTACGAGCAGTACTTC.

V and J are TRBV29-1 and TRBJ1-5, with TRBD1 matching 9 bases. This CDR3 is 14 amino acids long. Unmatched junction bases numbered 1, after V lost 4 bases and J lost 0 bases. The V gene's germline CDR1 is SQVTM and CDR2 ANQGSEA. The CDR3 DNA reads as TGCAGCGTTGCACAGGGGGCTAGCAATCAGCCCCAGCATTTT. Translation: CSVAQGASNQPQHF.

The chain recombines TRBV2 with TRBJ1-4; TRBD1 aligns across 8 bases. Unmatched junction bases numbered 5, after V lost 6 bases and J lost 2 bases. The CDR3 covers 15 residues. The V gene's germline CDR1 is SNHLY and CDR2 FYNNEI. CDR3 loop: CASRVTGGTNEKLFF. The CDR3 DNA reads as TGTGCCAGCAGAGTCACAGGGGGTACTAATGAAAAACTGTTTTTT.

This chain joins TRBV27 and TRBJ2-3; 7 positions agree with TRBD2. The CDR3 totals 17 residues. Trimming at V came to 2 bases and at J to 1 base, leaving 9 bases not matched to a gene. CDR1 is MNHEY and CDR2 is SMNVEV in the germline V gene (reference sequence). The CDR3 DNA reads as TGTGCCAGCAGTTTAATTGTAAGCGGGACTGGCACAGATACGCAGTATTTT. It specifies CASSLIVSGTGTDTQYF.

The chain links TRBV19 to TRBJ2-7; 12 positions agree with TRBD1. Germline CDR1 reads LNHDA; CDR2 reads SQIVND (reference sequence). J lost 4 bases, V lost 4 bases, and 8 bases had no gene match. This CDR3 has 16 residues. The DNA for the CDR3 is TGTGCCAGTAGTACGCCCGGGACAGGGGGCGAATACGAGCAGTACTTC. This sequence encodes CASSTPGTGGEYEQYF.

V is TRBV15 and J is TRBJ2-3; 7 positions match TRBD2. CDR3 length: 16 residues. The germline gives CDR1 LNHNV, CDR2 YYDKDF (reference sequence). V trimming: 5 bases; J trimming: 0 bases; junction bases outside the gene matches: 8. CDR3 region: CATSSSAGVSTDTQYF. CDR3 sequence (DNA): TGTGCCACCAGCTCCTCCGCGGGGGTTAGCACAGATACGCAGTATTTT.

This chain uses TRBV2 with TRBJ1-1; a possible D gene is TRBD1 (6 bases). Germline CDR1 is SNHLY and CDR2 is FYNNEI. Trimming removed 8 bases at V and 0 bases at J, with 13 bases between. The length of the CDR3 is 14 residues. CDR3 residues: CASLNSGVNTEAFF. CDR3 DNA: TGTGCCAGCCTAAATTCAGGGGTGAACACTGAAGCTTTCTTT.

The chain recombines TRBV29-1 with TRBJ2-3; TRBD2 agrees at 9 bases. Germline V gives CDR1 SQVTM, CDR2 ANQGSEA. With V trimmed by 4 bases and J by 5 bases, 7 bases remained unmatched. The CDR3 length is 14 residues. CDR3 sequence (DNA): TGCAGCGTTGGCGGTAGCGGGAGTATAGATACGCAGTATTTT. It is translated as CSVGGSGSIDTQYF.

This chain uses TRBV6-5 with TRBJ2-7; the match to TRBD2 covers 8 bases. CDR1 is MNHEY and CDR2 is SVGAGI in the germline V gene. The length of the CDR3 is 15 residues. The trim removed 0 bases at V and 5 bases at J, leaving 6 bases unmatched. The DNA for the CDR3 is TGTGCCAGCAGTTACTCGACGGGAGGGCCTGACGAGCAGTACTTC. It yields the protein CASSYSTGGPDEQYF.

This clone has a handful of counts. CDR3: CASSSGGGGGANVLTF. CDR3 coding DNA: TGTGCCAGCAGCTCCGGGGGGGGCGGAGGGGCCAACGTCCTGACTTTC. This chain connects TRBV9 to TRBJ2-6; 8 nucleotides agree with TRBD2. Germline-derived CDR1 and CDR2 are SGDLS and YYNGEE. V lost 4 bases, J lost 4 bases, and 7 bases stayed unmatched. The CDR3 extends over 16 amino acids.

The chain has TRBV2 and TRBJ2-3; D remains ambiguous. The CDR3 is 12 amino acids. Trimming took 8 bases from V and 1 from J, leaving 7 bases between them. CDR1 and CDR2 from the germline V gene are SNHLY and FYNNEI. This CDR3 reads CASQPGTDTQYF. CDR3 DNA sequence: TGTGCCAGCCAACCGGGCACAGATACGCAGTATTTT.

The chain couples TRBV6-5 to TRBJ2-1, with a possible D match to TRBD2 (5 bases). The V end was cut by 6 bases, the J end by 12 bases, with 15 bases between. The CDR3 has 12 amino acids. Per the germline V gene, CDR1 is MNHEY and CDR2 is SVGAGI. CDR3 DNA: TGTGCCAGCAGCAAACTAGTACATGGGCAGTTCTTC. It codes for CASSKLVHGQFF.

The chain carries TRBV12-5 and TRBJ1-2; 8 nucleotides match TRBD1. Germline V gene sequence: CDR1 LGHNT, CDR2 FRNRAP. CDR3 size: 16 residues. V trimming: 6 bases; J trimming: 0 bases; junction bases outside the gene matches: 9. The CDR3 is CASGTGTGSPNYGYTF. The CDR3 DNA is TGTGCTAGTGGCACCGGGACAGGAAGTCCTAACTATGGCTACACCTTC.

This clone came up a few times. The chain is built from TRBV7-3 and TRBJ1-3; D may be TRBD1 (5 bases). CDR3 length: 15 residues. V shed 5 bases and J shed 2 bases, with 13 bases lying between them. Looked up from germline, CDR1 is SGHTA and CDR2 is FQGTGA. In nucleotides, the CDR3 is TGTGCCAGCAGCCCCGCCGGAGGGGCTGGAAACACCATATATTTT. Translating gives CASSPAGGAGNTIYF. The variable domain in full, completed from reference TRBV7-3 and TRBJ1-3, reads GAGVSQTPSNKVTEKGKYVELRCDPISGHTALYWYRQSLGQGPEFLIYFQGTGAADDSGLPNDRFFAVRPEGSVSTLKIQRTERGDSAVYLCASSPAGGAGNTIYFGEGSWLTVV.

The table lists this clone with a few counts. CDR3: CASSLMAGKDTQYF. The CDR3 DNA is TGTGCCAGCAGCTTAATGGCAGGGAAAGATACGCAGTATTTT. V is TRBV11-3 and J is TRBJ2-3; weak D call: TRBD1 (5 bases). V lost 2 bases to trimming and J lost 5 bases, with 11 bases between them. The V gene's germline CDR1 is SGHNT and CDR2 YENEEA. The CDR3 totals 14 residues.

This rearrangement joins TRBV19 to TRBJ1-4; a possible D gene is TRBD1 (6 bases). There are 17 residues in the CDR3. Trimming pared 3 bases from V and 7 bases from J, leaving 21 bases between. Looked up from germline, CDR1 is LNHDA and CDR2 is SQIVND (reference sequence). CDR3 sequence (DNA): TGTGCCAGTAGTATTCAATCGGGATCGGGGGGCGGTGAAAAACTGTTTTTT. Protein sequence: CASSIQSGSGGGEKLFF.

The rearrangement links TRBV28 to TRBJ2-5, with 9 nucleotides matching TRBD1. This CDR3 spans 16 amino acids. Per germline, CDR1 MDHEN and CDR2 SYDVKM. With 2 bases clipped from V and 1 base from J, the junction kept 5 bases outside the gene matches. CDR3 sequence reads: CASSLGTGSSQETQYF. The CDR3 DNA sequence: TGTGCCAGCAGTTTAGGGACAGGGTCCTCCCAAGAGACCCAGTACTTC.

In nucleotides, the CDR3 is TGTGCCAGCAGTTTACTCTCTGGGGGGCAGCCCCAGCATTTT. Translation: CASSLLSGGQPQHF. The rearrangement uses TRBV28 and TRBJ1-5, with a tentative D call TRBD1 (5 bases). The CDR3 is 14 residues long. Germline assignment: CDR1 MDHEN and CDR2 SYDVKM. Trimming took 2 bases from V and 7 from J, leaving 12 bases between them. Supplemented by reference TRBV28 and TRBJ1-5, the full variable domain reads DVKVTQSSRYLVKRTGEKVFLECVQDMDHENMFWYRQDPGLGLRLIYFSYDVKMKEKGDIPEGYSVSREKKERFSLILESASTNQTSMYLCASSLLSGGQPQHFGDGTRLSIL.

This chain joins TRBV28 and TRBJ2-7; 9 bases align to TRBD2. CDR1 and CDR2 from the germline V gene are MDHEN and SYDVKM. With V trimmed by 6 bases and J by 6 bases, 12 bases remained unmatched. There are 15 residues in the CDR3. In DNA form, the CDR3 reads TGTGCCAGCAGAGAAACTAGCGGGCGACCCCTCGAGCAGTACTTC. As protein: CASRETSGRPLEQYF.

J is TRBJ1-2 and V is TRBV10-3; 8 bases are a match to TRBD1. The germline CDR1 and CDR2 sequences are ENHRY and SYGVKD. CDR3 length equals 13 residues. The V and J ends lost 3 bases and 5 bases, in that order; junction bases with no gene match: 2. The CDR3 region is CAISDDRGYGYTF. The CDR3 DNA reads TGTGCCATCAGTGACGACAGGGGATATGGCTACACCTTC.

This clone was detected only a few times. This chain joins TRBV5-6 and TRBJ2-5; no clear D gene. V shed 6 bases and J shed 5 bases, with 17 bases lying between them. Per germline, CDR1 SGHDT and CDR2 YYEEEE. The CDR3 has 14 amino acids. The CDR3 DNA follows: TGTGCCAGCACCACAGAACTGCGTCCGGAGACCCAGTACTTC. As protein: CASTTELRPETQYF.

The sample holds a few counts of this clone. V usage is TRBV19 and J usage is TRBJ2-3; a weak D match, TRBD2 (6 bases). Trimming took off 4 bases at V and 0 bases at J, with 14 bases between the two ends. The length of the CDR3 is 16 residues. Germline V gene lookup returns CDR1 LNHDA and CDR2 SQIVND (reference sequence). The CDR3 DNA sequence: TGTGCCAGTAGTAACCGCGGTGCGGGGAGCACAGATACGCAGTATTTT. Protein: CASSNRGAGSTDTQYF. Variable domain in full (rest from reference TRBV19 and TRBJ2-3): DGGITQSPKYLFRKEGQNVTLSCEQNLNHDAMYWYRQDPGQGLRLIYYSQIVNDFQKGDIAEGYSVSREKKESFPLTVTSAQKNPTAFYLCASSNRGAGSTDTQYFGPGTRLTVL.

V usage is TRBV18 and J usage is TRBJ2-3, with a tentative D call TRBD2 (5 bases). Looked up from germline, CDR1 is KGHSH and CDR2 is LQKENI. The germline V and J ends were trimmed by 9 bases and 0 bases, with 13 bases remaining between them. There are 14 residues in the CDR3. CDR3 sequence (DNA): TGTGCCAGTCCAGAATCGGGGAGCACAGATACGCAGTATTTT. Its translation is CASPESGSTDTQYF. Filled out from reference TRBV18 and TRBJ2-3, the complete variable domain reads NAGVMQNPRHLVRRRGQEARLRCSPMKGHSHVYWYRQLPEEGLKFMVYLQKENIIDESGMPKERFSAEFPKEGPSILRIQQVVRGDSAAYFCASPESGSTDTQYFGPGTRLTVL.

The chain recombines TRBV6-5 with TRBJ2-1; D gene unclear. Germline V lookup: CDR1 MNHEY, CDR2 SVGAGI. The V end was cut by 5 bases, the J end by 4 bases, with 12 bases between. The CDR3 runs to 14 residues. CDR3 DNA sequence: TGTGCCAGCAGTCCCCTCGCGTCTTACAATGAGCAGTTCTTC. Protein product: CASSPLASYNEQFF.